These 27 T cell receptor beta chains share one sample of origin, sequenced in a study of CD8+CD57+ T cells in acquired aplastic anemia. Genomic DNA, serving as template, underwent TCR beta VDJ and CDR3 profiling. One entry per CDR3 protein, called by TCRdb with MiXCR from the reads. The data contain approximately 380,000 distinct CDR3 sequences, about two thirds of them seen just once; the ten biggest clones take up 3.5% to 4.5%. Material for sequencing was sorted CD4+, CD8+, or CD8+CD57+ T cells (not recorded which) from PBMCs. These receptors originate from a human donor in good health, serving as a control.

This clonotype came up once. The chain employs TRBV7-3 and TRBJ2-3; D perhaps matches TRBD2 (6 bases). Looked up from germline, CDR1 is SGHTA and CDR2 is FQGTGA. The CDR3 length is 15 residues. Trimming pared 1 base from V and 6 bases from J, leaving 14 bases between. In DNA, the CDR3 is TGTGCCAGCAGCTTAAAACTAGCCTGGGTGGATACGCAGTATTTT. Translating it yields CASSLKLAWVDTQYF.

Details on this clonotype: At one boundary the junction diverges from the germline segment, which might be a read error. The V and J genes are TRBV9 and TRBJ1-2; 8 bases align to TRBD1. From germline, CDR1 is SGDLS and CDR2 YYNGEE. CDR3 length equals 13 residues. In nucleotides, the CDR3 is TGTGCCAGCAGCGTGGGCGACAGGGGCTACTATAGCTTC. Encoded protein: CASSVGDRGYYSF.

In its sample, this clonotype was seen many times. The chain carries TRBV30 and TRBJ1-6; no definite D call. The CDR3 spans 11 residues. Trimming stripped 0 bases from V and 14 bases from J, with 8 bases between. Germline V gives CDR1 GTSNPN, CDR2 SVGIG (reference sequence). The CDR3 region has the DNA TGTGCCTGGAGTGTAGATGGGGCCCTCCACTTT. This sequence encodes CAWSVDGALHF.

The chain links TRBV4-2 to TRBJ2-1; D gene unclear. From germline, CDR1 is LGHNA and CDR2 YNFKEQ. Trimming removed 4 bases at V and 0 bases at J, with 16 bases between. The CDR3 covers 17 residues. DNA of the CDR3: TGTGCCAGCAGCCCGTTCCTTCGTGATAGCTCCTACAATGAGCAGTTCTTC. It is translated as CASSPFLRDSSYNEQFF.

On this clonotype: At one of its ends the junction is not consistent with the germline gene, which may arise from a read error. The chain has TRBV5-1 and TRBJ2-1; D tentatively fits TRBD1 or TRBD2 (5 bases each). This CDR3 has 15 residues. Looked up from germline, CDR1 is SGHRS and CDR2 is YFSETQ. CDR3 in amino acids: CASSKGPPYNNEQFF. The CDR3 DNA reads TGTGCCAGCAGCAAGGGACCCCCCTATAACAATGAGCAGTTCTTC.

The V call is TRBV7-4, the J call TRBJ2-7, with TRBD1 as a possible D gene (6 bases). CDR1 is SGHVT, CDR2 SQSDAQ, per germline. The CDR3 has 15 amino acids. Trimming shortened V by 1 base and J by 8 bases, and 18 bases separated the two germline ends. CDR3 sequence: CASSLGVQGESQQYF. As DNA, the CDR3 is TGTGCCAGCAGCTTAGGTGTACAGGGAGAATCCCAGCAGTACTTC.

The table lists this clonotype with a count of one. This could be a read error, since a much larger clone is one nucleotide away. For the CDR3, the DNA is TGCGCCTGCAGCCCGGTCCGGGGAGAGGGAAACACCATATATTTT. Translation gives CACSPVRGEGNTIYF. J is TRBJ1-3 and V is TRBV5-1; D is unclear. CDR3 length: 15 residues. Germline CDR1 and CDR2: SGHRS and YFSETQ. The full variable domain, rest sourced from reference TRBV5-1 and TRBJ1-3, is KAGVTQTPRYLIKTRGQQVTLSCSPISGHRSVSWYQQTPGQGLQFLFEYFSETQRNKGNFPGRFSGRQFSNSRSEMNVSTLELGDSALYLCACSPVRGEGNTIYFGEGSWLTVV.

This clonotype was counted many times. The chain uses TRBV5-6 and TRBJ1-2, with 7 bases identical to TRBD1. The CDR3 is made up of 15 amino acids. Germline V gene lookup returns CDR1 SGHDT and CDR2 YYEEEE. Trimming at V came to 2 bases and at J to 4 bases, leaving 8 bases not matched to a gene. This CDR3 reads CASSLLTGFAYGYTF. The CDR3 DNA reads TGTGCCAGCAGCTTATTGACAGGGTTCGCCTATGGCTACACCTTC.

In the case of this clonotype: A much bigger clone sits one base away, suggesting this may be a read error. V gene TRBV6-1 combines with J gene TRBJ1-5; weak D call: TRBD1 (5 bases). Germline V lookup: CDR1 MNHNS, CDR2 SASEGT. The CDR3 extends over 17 amino acids. The CDR3 here is CASREGTLRSGNQPQHF. Written as DNA, the CDR3 is TGTGCCAGCAGGGAAGGGACTTTAAGGTCTGGCAATCAGCCCCAGCATTTT.

Ten or more counts support this clonotype. This rearrangement joins TRBV19 to TRBJ1-1; no clear D. V lost 4 bases to trimming and J lost 7 bases, with 10 bases between them. This CDR3 region has 12 residues. Germline assignment: CDR1 LNHDA and CDR2 SQIVND (reference sequence). CDR3 protein: CASSRTAVEAFF. In DNA, the CDR3 is TGTGCCAGTAGTAGGACTGCCGTTGAAGCTTTCTTT.

This chain joins TRBV7-2 and TRBJ2-3; TRBD1 matches 8 bases. The CDR3 has 12 residues. Germline CDR1 reads SGHTA; CDR2 reads FQGNSA. The CDR3 DNA follows: TGTGCTCGACAGGGGAGGTCAGATACGCAGTATTTT. Encoded protein: CARQGRSDTQYF.

The chain is built from TRBV7-4 and TRBJ2-7, with TRBD1 matching over 10 bases. With 5 bases clipped from V and 6 bases from J, the junction kept 10 bases outside the gene matches. The length of the CDR3 is 15 residues. CDR1 and CDR2 from the germline V gene are SGHVT and SQSDAQ. The CDR3 here is CASSRDRGLPLEQYF. The CDR3 nucleotides are TGTGCCAGCAGCAGAGACAGGGGGCTTCCACTCGAGCAGTACTTC.

This chain joins TRBV7-3 and TRBJ1-1; 7 bases fit TRBD1. V was pared by 5 bases and J by 4 bases, with 10 bases of the junction left unmatched. This CDR3 region has 15 residues. Germline V gene sequence: CDR1 SGHTA, CDR2 FQGTGA. The CDR3 nucleotides read TGTGCCAGCAGCAGGGGGCAGGGACTTGGCACTGAAGCTTTCTTT. It specifies CASSRGQGLGTEAFF.

The chain is built from TRBV7-2 and TRBJ2-7, with a weak D call TRBD1 (6 bases). V dropped 2 bases and J dropped 8 bases, with 13 bases sitting between them. The CDR3 loop spans 13 amino acids. Germline values: CDR1 SGHTA, CDR2 FQGNSA. The CDR3 sequence is CASSLRQARKQYF. CDR3 DNA: TGTGCCAGCAGCTTAAGACAGGCACGTAAGCAGTACTTC.

A few counts support this clonotype. The chain joins TRBV4-2 to TRBJ2-3; no firm D call. Per the germline V gene, CDR1 is LGHNA and CDR2 is YNFKEQ. This CDR3 has 12 residues. Trimming took 4 bases from V and 3 from J, leaving 5 bases between them. The CDR3 region is CASSPGTDTQYF. CDR3 sequence (DNA): TGTGCCAGCAGCCCCGGGACAGATACGCAGTATTTT.

This chain connects TRBV19 to TRBJ1-1; possible D gene TRBD1, 5 bases. Trimming cost V 8 bases and J 1 base, with 14 bases left between them. CDR3 length: 14 residues. The V gene's germline CDR1 is LNHDA and CDR2 SQIVND (reference sequence). The CDR3 region is CASGGGSRNTEAFF. CDR3 DNA sequence: TGTGCCAGTGGGGGAGGGTCTAGGAACACTGAAGCTTTCTTT.

The V and J genes are TRBV7-2 and TRBJ2-5; D is unclear. Germline CDR1 is SGHTA and CDR2 is FQGNSA. CDR3 length: 15 residues. V lost 1 base, J lost 14 bases, and 23 bases lay in between. Here the CDR3 reads CASSLVLSEAVFGYF. The CDR3 DNA reads as TGTGCCAGCAGCTTAGTGCTAAGTGAAGCTGTCTTTGGATACTTC.

This chain links TRBV19 with TRBJ2-1, with a weak D call TRBD2 (5 bases). Germline V gene sequence: CDR1 LNHDA, CDR2 SQIVND (reference sequence). The CDR3 extends over 16 amino acids. Trimming stripped 3 bases from V and 0 bases from J, with 12 bases between. CDR3 in amino acids: CASSMSGSGSYNEQFF. CDR3 nucleotide sequence: TGTGCCAGTAGTATGTCGGGGTCGGGCTCCTACAATGAGCAGTTCTTC.

The chain carries TRBV25-1 and TRBJ1-5; no reliable D call. Looked up from germline, CDR1 is MGHDK and CDR2 is SYGVNS. The CDR3 has 14 amino acids. Trimming stripped 7 bases from V and 2 bases from J, with 12 bases between. The CDR3: CASTAGRGNQPQHF. The CDR3 DNA reads as TGTGCCAGCACGGCAGGAAGAGGCAATCAGCCCCAGCATTTT.

In this sample, this clonotype turned up once. The chain has TRBV20-1 and TRBJ2-3, with D unresolved. Germline CDR1 is DFQATT and CDR2 is SNEGSKA (reference sequence). Trimming removed 3 bases at V and 0 bases at J, with 10 bases between. This CDR3 comprises 14 residues. The CDR3 region has the DNA TGCAGTGCTAGGATGGGGATTAGCACAGATACGCAGTATTTT. Its protein is CSARMGISTDTQYF.

This chain links TRBV29-1 with TRBJ1-2; tentative D call: TRBD1 (5 bases). V lost 7 bases and J 7 bases, leaving 19 bases between the germline ends. CDR1 and CDR2 from the germline V gene are SQVTM and ANQGSEA. This CDR3 has 13 amino acids. The CDR3 reads CSARNPGLTGYTF. The CDR3 DNA sequence: TGCAGCGCGCGAAACCCGGGGCTGACTGGCTACACCTTC.

The V call is TRBV11-2, the J call TRBJ2-3; the D gene is possibly TRBD2 (7 bases). Germline V CDR1 and CDR2: SGHAT, FQNNGV. The CDR3 runs 15 residues. V was trimmed by 3 bases and J by 1 base, leaving 11 bases between them. CDR3 loop: CASSLGGACTDTQYF. In DNA form, the CDR3 reads TGTGCCAGCAGCTTGGGGGGGGCCTGCACAGATACGCAGTATTTT.

The sample holds a few counts of this clonotype. This chain links TRBV9 with TRBJ2-7; TRBD1 matches 10 bases. The germline V gene has CDR1 SGDLS and CDR2 YYNGEE. The length of the CDR3 is 15 residues. The V gene end was trimmed by 2 bases and the J gene end by 4 bases; junction bases not matched to a gene: 6. The CDR3 sequence: CASSVAGTGAYEQYF. The CDR3 coding sequence is TGTGCCAGCAGCGTTGCCGGGACAGGGGCATACGAGCAGTACTTC.

The chain joins TRBV12-5 to TRBJ1-2; possible D gene TRBD1, 5 bases. The germline gives CDR1 LGHNT, CDR2 FRNRAP. This CDR3 region has 11 residues. CDR3 bases: TGTGCCAGCAGCCTCAGGGTCCTCGCGACCTTC. It codes for CASSLRVLATF.

This clonotype was seen a few times. The J gene is TRBJ1-1, the V gene TRBV6-6; D is possibly TRBD1 (6 bases). The CDR3 runs to 15 residues. CDR1 is MNHNY and CDR2 is SVGAGI in the germline V gene (reference sequence). V gave up 2 bases and J gave up 4 bases, with 14 bases separating them. CDR3 protein: CASSYPQGMSTEAFF. The CDR3 DNA follows: TGTGCCAGCAGTTACCCACAGGGAATGAGCACTGAAGCTTTCTTT.

As regards this clonotype: A clone one base away is much larger, so this may be a read error. V usage is TRBV6-1 and J usage is TRBJ2-3; maybe TRBD1 (5 bases). The J call may be in error: the DNA end matches TRBJ1-5 better. CDR3 length: 16 amino acids. From germline, CDR1 is MNHNS and CDR2 SASEGT. This CDR3 reads CASSGTSGGNTDTQHF. The CDR3 DNA reads as TGTGCCAGCAGTGGGACTAGCGGGGGGAACACAGATACGCAGCATTTT.

Remarks on this clonotype: A junction boundary mismatches the germline segment, possibly from a read error. The rearrangement uses TRBV7-9 and TRBJ2-7; D unclear. Per germline, CDR1 SEHNR and CDR2 FQNEAQ (reference sequence). The CDR3 has 14 residues. As DNA, the CDR3 is TGTGCCACCAGCAGAGGTGTCACCTCCTACGCGCAGTACTTC. It specifies CATSRGVTSYAQYF.